This T cell receptor beta chain was sequenced for a study of blood T cell repertoires in COVID-19. As for the study in general: Researchers got acute and convalescent COVID-19 samples from the United States, Italy and Spain.

In the original processing: Using reference gene primer amplification, nucleated cell counts were estimated. The repertoire was sequenced with immunoSEQ multiplex PCR; TCRdb's copy has only in-frame clones and lacks some. V and J calls and clone size come straight from that table; D and trimming were deduced from the DNA. This table has 110,000 or so clones, 88% appearing once. V lost 5 bases and J lost 1; bases outside the gene matches: 6. The CDR3 has 16 amino acids. CDR1 is LNHDA and CDR2 is SQIVND in the germline V gene (reference sequence). The sequenced material came from peripheral blood. The sequence was collected from a woman aged 70 to 79 who had recovered from COVID-19. The chain is built from TRBV19 and TRBJ2-5; 11 positions agree with TRBD2. CDR3 loop: CASSPSGRWLQETQYF. DNA of the CDR3: TGTGCCAGTAGTCCTAGCGGGAGGTGGCTCCAAGAGACCCAGTACTTC.